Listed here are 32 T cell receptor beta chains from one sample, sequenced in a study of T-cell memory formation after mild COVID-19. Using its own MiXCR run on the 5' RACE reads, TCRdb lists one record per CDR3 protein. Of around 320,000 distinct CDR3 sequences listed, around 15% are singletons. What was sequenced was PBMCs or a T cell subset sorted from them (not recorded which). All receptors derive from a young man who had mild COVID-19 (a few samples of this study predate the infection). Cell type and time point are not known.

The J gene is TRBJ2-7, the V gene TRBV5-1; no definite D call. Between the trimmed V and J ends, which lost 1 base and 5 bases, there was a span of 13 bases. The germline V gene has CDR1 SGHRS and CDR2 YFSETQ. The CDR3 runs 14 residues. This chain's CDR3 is CASSLWTTLNEQYF. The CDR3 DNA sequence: TGCGCCAGCAGCTTGTGGACGACTCTAAACGAGCAGTACTTC.

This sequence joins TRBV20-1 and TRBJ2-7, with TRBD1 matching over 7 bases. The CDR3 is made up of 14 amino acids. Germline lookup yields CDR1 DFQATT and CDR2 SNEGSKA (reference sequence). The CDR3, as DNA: TGCAGTGCAAGAGAGGGGACAGACCATTACGAGCAGTACGTC. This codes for CSAREGTDHYEQYV.

DNA of the CDR3: TGCGCCAGCAGGCCACAGGGTTACACAGATACGCAGTATTTT. It yields the protein CASRPQGYTDTQYF. The V gene is TRBV5-1, the J gene TRBJ2-3; D is possibly TRBD1 (6 bases). CDR1 SGHRS and CDR2 YFSETQ come from the germline V gene. CDR3 length: 14 residues. Trimming left V 5 bases short and J 2 bases short, with 12 bases between.

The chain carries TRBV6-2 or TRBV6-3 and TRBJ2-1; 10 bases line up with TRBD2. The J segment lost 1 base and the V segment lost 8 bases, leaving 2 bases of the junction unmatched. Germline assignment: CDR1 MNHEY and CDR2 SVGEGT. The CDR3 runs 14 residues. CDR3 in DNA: TGTGCCAGCGATAGCGGGGGGTCCTACAATGAGCAGTTCTTC. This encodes CASDSGGSYNEQFF.

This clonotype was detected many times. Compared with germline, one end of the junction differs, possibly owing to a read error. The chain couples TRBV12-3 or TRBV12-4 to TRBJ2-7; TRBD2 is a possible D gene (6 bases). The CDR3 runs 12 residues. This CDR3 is CASSLGLYEQYF. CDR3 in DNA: TGCGCCAGCAGCTTGGGACTCTACGAGCAGTACTTC.

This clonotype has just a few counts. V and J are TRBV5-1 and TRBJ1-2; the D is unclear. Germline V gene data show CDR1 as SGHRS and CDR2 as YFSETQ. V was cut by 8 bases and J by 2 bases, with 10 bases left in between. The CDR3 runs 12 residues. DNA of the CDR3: TGCGCCAGTAGGACTGGGAACTATGGCTACACCTTC. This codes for CASRTGNYGYTF.

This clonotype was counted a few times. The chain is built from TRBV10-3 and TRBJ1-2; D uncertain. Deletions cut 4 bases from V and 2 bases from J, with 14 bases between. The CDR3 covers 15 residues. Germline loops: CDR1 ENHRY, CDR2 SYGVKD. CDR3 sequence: CAISAEQSFNYGYTF. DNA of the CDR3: TGTGCCATCAGTGCGGAACAGTCATTCAACTATGGCTACACCTTC.

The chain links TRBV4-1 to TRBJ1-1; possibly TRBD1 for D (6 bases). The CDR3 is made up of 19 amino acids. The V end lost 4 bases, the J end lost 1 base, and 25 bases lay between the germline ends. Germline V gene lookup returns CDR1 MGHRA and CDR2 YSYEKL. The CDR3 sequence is CASSPTPLAPGGKNTEAFF. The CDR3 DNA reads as TGCGCCAGCAGCCCGACACCACTAGCACCCGGGGGCAAGAACACTGAAGCTTTCTTT.

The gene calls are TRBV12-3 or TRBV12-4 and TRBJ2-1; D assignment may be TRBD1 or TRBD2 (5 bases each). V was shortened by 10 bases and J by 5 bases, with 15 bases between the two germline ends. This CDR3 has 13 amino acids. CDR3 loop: CANGWGTNNEQFF. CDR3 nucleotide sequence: TGTGCCAACGGGTGGGGGACCAACAATGAGCAGTTCTTC.

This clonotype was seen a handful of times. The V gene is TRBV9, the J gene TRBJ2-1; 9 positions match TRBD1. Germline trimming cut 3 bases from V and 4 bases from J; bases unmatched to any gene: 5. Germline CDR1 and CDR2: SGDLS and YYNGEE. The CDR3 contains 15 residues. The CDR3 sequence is CASSGMGQGYNEQFF. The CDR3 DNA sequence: TGTGCCAGCAGCGGCATGGGACAGGGATACAATGAGCAGTTCTTC.

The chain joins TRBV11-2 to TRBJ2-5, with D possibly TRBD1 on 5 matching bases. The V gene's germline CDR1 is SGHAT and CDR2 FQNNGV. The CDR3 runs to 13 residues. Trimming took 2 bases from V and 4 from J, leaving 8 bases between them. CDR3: CASSLTQGETQYF. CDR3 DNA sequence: TGTGCCAGCAGCTTAACCCAGGGAGAGACCCAGTACTTC.

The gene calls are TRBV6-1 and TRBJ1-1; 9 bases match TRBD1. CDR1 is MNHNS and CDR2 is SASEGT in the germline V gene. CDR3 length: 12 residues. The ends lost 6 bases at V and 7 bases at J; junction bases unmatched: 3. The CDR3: CASRRDRDEAFF. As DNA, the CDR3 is TGTGCCAGCAGAAGGGACAGGGATGAAGCTTTCTTT.

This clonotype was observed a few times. The CDR3 sequence: CASSAYSGTGGEQYF. CDR3 in DNA: TGTGCCAGCAGCGCGTATTCCGGGACAGGGGGCGAGCAGTACTTC. The V gene is TRBV9, the J gene TRBJ2-7; 11 nucleotides line up with TRBD1. Germline V CDR1 and CDR2: SGDLS, YYNGEE. CDR3 length equals 15 residues. The ends lost 3 bases at V and 6 bases at J; junction bases unmatched: 8.

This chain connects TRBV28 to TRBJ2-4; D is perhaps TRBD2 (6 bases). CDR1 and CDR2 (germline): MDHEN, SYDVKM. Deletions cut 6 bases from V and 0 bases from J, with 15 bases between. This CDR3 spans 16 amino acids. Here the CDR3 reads CASRSTGGVAKNIQYF. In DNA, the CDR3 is TGTGCCAGCAGGTCCACAGGAGGGGTAGCCAAAAACATTCAGTACTTC. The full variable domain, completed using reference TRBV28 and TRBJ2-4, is DVKVTQSSRYLVKRTGEKVFLECVQDMDHENMFWYRQDPGLGLRLIYFSYDVKMKEKGDIPEGYSVSREKKERFSLILESASTNQTSMYLCASRSTGGVAKNIQYFGAGTRLSVL.

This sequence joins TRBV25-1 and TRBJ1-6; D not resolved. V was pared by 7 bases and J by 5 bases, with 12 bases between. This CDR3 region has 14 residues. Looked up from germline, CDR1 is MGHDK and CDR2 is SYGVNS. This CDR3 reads CASKGYPNNSPLHF. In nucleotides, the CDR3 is TGTGCCAGCAAAGGGTATCCCAATAATTCACCCCTCCACTTT.

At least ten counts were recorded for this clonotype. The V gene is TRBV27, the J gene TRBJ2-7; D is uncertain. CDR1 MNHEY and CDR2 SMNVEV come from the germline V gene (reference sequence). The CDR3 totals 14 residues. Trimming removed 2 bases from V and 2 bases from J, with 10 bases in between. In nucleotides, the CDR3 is TGTGCCAGCAGTTTAGGTAGCCGGGCCTACGAGCAGTACTTC. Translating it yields CASSLGSRAYEQYF.

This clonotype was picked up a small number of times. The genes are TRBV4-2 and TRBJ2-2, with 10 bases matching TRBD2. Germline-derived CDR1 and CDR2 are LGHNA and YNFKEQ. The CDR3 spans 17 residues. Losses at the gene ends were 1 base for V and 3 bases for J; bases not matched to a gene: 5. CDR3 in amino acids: CASSQAPAGGYTGELFF. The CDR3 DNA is TGTGCCAGCAGCCAAGCCCCAGCGGGGGGGTACACCGGGGAGCTGTTTTTT.

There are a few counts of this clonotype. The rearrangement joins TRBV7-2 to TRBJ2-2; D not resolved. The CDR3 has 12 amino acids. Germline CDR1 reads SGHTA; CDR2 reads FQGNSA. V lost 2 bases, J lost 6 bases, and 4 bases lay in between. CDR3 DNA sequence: TGTGCCAGCAGCTTACGGCCCGGGGAGCTGTTTTTT. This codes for CASSLRPGELFF.

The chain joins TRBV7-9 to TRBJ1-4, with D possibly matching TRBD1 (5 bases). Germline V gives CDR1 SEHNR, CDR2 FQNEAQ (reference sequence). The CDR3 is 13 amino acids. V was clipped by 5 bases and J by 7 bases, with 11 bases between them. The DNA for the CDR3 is TGTGCCAGCAGCGTGAGGGACGGTGAAAAACTGTTTTTT. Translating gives CASSVRDGEKLFF.

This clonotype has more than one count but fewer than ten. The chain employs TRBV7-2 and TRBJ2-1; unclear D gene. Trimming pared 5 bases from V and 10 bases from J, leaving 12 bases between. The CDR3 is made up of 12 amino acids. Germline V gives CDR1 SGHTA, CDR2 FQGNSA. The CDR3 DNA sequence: TGTGCCAGCAGCCCTCTCGGATGGGAGCAGTTCTTC. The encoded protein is CASSPLGWEQFF.

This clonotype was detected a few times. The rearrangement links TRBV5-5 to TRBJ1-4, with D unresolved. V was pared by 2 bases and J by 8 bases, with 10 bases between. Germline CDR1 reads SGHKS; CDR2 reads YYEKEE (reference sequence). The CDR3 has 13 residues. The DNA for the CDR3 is TGTGCCAGCAGCTTAGGCCTCGGGGAAAAACTGTTTTTT. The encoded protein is CASSLGLGEKLFF. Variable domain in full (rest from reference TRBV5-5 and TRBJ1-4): DAGVTQSPTHLIKTRGQQVTLRCSPISGHKSVSWYQQVLGQGPQFIFQYYEKEERGRGNFPDRFSARQFPNYSSELNVNALLLGDSALYLCASSLGLGEKLFFGSGTQLSVL.

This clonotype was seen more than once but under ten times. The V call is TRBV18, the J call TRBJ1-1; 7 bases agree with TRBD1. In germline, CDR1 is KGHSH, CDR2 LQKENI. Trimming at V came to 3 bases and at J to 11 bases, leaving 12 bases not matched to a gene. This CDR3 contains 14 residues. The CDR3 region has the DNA TGTGCCAGCTCACCTCGCCGGGACAGCAGGTTGGCTTTCTTT. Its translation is CASSPRRDSRLAFF.

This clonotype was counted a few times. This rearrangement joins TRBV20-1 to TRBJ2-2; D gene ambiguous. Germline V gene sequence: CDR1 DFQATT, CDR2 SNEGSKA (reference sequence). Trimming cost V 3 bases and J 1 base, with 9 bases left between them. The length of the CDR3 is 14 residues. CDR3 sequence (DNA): TGCAGTGCTAGCTACAGCCTGAACACCGGGGAGCTGTTTTTT. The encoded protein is CSASYSLNTGELFF.

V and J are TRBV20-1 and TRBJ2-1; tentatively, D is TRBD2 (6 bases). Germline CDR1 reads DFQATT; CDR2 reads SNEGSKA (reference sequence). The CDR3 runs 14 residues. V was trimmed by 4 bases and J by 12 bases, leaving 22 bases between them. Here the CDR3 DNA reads TGCAGTGCTAACCGGGACTCGGGAGCTTCTCGGCAGTTCTTC. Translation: CSANRDSGASRQFF.

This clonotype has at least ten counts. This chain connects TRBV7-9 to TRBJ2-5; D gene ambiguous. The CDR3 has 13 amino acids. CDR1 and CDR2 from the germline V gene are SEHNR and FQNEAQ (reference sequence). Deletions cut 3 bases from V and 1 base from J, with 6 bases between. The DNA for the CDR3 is TGTGCCAGCAGCTTTAATCCCCAAGAGACCCAGTACTTC. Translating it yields CASSFNPQETQYF.

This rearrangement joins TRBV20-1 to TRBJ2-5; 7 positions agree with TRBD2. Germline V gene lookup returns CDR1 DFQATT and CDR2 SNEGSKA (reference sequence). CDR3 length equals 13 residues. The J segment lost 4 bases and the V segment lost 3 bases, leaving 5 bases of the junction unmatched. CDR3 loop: CSARRLAIETQYF. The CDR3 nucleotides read TGCAGTGCTAGGAGACTAGCAATAGAGACCCAGTACTTC.

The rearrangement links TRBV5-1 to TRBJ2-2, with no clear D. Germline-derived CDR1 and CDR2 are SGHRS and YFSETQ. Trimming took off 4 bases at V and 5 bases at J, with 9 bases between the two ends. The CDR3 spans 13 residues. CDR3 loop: CASSPTPTGELFF. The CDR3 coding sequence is TGCGCCAGCAGCCCGACTCCGACCGGGGAGCTGTTTTTT.

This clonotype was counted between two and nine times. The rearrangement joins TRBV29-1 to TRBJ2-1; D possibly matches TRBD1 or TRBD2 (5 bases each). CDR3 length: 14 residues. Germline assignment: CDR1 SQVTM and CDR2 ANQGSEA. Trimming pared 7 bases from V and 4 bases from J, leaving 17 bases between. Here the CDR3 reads CSGNRDHQYNEQFF. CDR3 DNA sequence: TGCAGCGGTAACCGGGACCACCAGTACAATGAGCAGTTCTTC.

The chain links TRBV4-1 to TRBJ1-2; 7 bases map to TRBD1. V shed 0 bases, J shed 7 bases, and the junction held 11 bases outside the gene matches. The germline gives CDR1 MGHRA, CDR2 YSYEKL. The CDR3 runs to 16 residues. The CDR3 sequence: CASSQDRAGQGGGYTF. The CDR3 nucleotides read TGCGCCAGCAGCCAAGATCGAGCGGGGCAGGGGGGTGGCTACACCTTC.

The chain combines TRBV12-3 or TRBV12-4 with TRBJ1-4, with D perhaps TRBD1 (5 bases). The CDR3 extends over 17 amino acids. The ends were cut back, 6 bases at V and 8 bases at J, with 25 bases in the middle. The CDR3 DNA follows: TGTGCCAGCAGCCCAAGCTCAGTCCGGGGCTCAAGGGAAAAACTGTTTTTT. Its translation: CASSPSSVRGSREKLFF.

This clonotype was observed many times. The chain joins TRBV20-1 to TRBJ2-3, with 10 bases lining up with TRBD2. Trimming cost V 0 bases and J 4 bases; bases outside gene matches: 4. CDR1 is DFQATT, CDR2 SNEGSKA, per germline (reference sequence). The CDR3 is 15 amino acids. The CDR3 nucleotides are TGCAGTGCTAGAGACCCTAGCGGGAGCCCAGATACGCAGTATTTT. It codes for CSARDPSGSPDTQYF.

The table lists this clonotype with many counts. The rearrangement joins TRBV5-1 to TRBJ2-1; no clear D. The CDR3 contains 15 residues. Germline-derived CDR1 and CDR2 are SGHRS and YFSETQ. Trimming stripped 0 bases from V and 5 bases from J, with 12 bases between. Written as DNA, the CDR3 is TGCGCCAGCAGCTTGGCCGTTCTCAGTCACAATGAGCAGTTCTTC. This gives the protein CASSLAVLSHNEQFF.